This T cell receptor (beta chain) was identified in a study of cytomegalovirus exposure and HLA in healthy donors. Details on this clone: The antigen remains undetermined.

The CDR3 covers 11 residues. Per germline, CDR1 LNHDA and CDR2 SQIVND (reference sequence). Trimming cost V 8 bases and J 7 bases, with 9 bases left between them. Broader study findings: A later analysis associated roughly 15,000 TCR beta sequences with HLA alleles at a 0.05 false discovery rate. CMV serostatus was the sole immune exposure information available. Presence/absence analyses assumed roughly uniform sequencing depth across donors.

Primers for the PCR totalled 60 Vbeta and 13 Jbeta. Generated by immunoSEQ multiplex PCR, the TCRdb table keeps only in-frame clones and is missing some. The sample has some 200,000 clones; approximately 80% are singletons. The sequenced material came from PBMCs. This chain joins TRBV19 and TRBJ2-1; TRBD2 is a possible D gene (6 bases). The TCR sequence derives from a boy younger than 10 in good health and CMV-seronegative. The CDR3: CASLRGNEQFF. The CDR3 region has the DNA TGTGCCAGTCTCCGGGGGAATGAGCAGTTCTTC.